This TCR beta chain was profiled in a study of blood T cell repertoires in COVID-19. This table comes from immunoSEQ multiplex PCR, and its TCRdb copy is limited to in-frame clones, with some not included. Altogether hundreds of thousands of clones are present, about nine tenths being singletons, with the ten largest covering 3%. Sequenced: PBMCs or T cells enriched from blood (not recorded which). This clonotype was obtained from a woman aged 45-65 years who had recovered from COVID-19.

CDR3 nucleotide sequence: TGTGCCAGCAGTTTATCGATGGTGGGGGCGCCCATGAACACTGAAGCTTTCTTT. It encodes CASSLSMVGAPMNTEAFF. This rearrangement joins TRBV27 to TRBJ1-1, with D perhaps TRBD1 (6 bases). Germline-derived CDR1 and CDR2 are MNHEY and SMNVEV (reference sequence). CDR3 length equals 18 residues. V lost 0 bases to trimming and J lost 0 bases, with 17 bases between them.